The rows below give T cell receptor beta chains drawn from one sample of a study of cytomegalovirus exposure and HLA in healthy donors. Clones were sequenced by immunoSEQ multiplex PCR, and TCRdb holds only the in-frame ones, with some missing. The sample records approximately 110,000 clones, just under 70% being singletons. Sequencing input: PBMCs. The receptors were gathered from a woman aged 70-85 years in good health and CMV-seropositive. Each CDR3 is given with its conserved first and last residue. Fields, in order: CDR3 protein, CDR3 DNA, D gene, V gene, clone size, J gene. D genes are given only for firm matches. Only part of the rows carry a size: once, few, many, or a class if the clone is expanded.

cdr3_aa: CAWSVKGAGTEAFF
cdr3_nt: TGTGCCTGGAGTGTAAAGGGGGCCGGCACTGAAGCTTTCTTT
d_call: TRBD1
v_call: TRBV30
clone_size: .
j_call: TRBJ1-1

cdr3_aa: CATGLAGGNEQFF
cdr3_nt: TGTGCCACCGGACTAGCGGGGGGAAATGAGCAGTTCTTC
d_call: TRBD2
v_call: TRBV7-9
clone_size: once
j_call: TRBJ2-1

cdr3_aa: CASSPNAQGIYTGELFF
cdr3_nt: TGCGCCAGCAGCCCCAACGCTCAGGGGATATACACCGGGGAGCTGTTTTTT
d_call: .
v_call: TRBV4-1
clone_size: .
j_call: TRBJ2-2

cdr3_aa: CASSVLAGSTDTQYF
cdr3_nt: TGTGCCAGCAGTGTCCTAGCGGGGAGCACAGATACGCAGTATTTT
d_call: TRBD2
v_call: TRBV6-1
clone_size: .
j_call: TRBJ2-3

cdr3_aa: CASSPRQGTDTQYF
cdr3_nt: TGTGCCAGCAGCCCCCGACAGGGAACAGATACGCAGTATTTT
d_call: TRBD1
v_call: TRBV6-5
clone_size: .
j_call: TRBJ2-3

cdr3_aa: CASSQGSGGSGELFF
cdr3_nt: TGTGCCAGCAGCCAAGGTAGCGGGGGGTCCGGGGAGCTGTTTTTT
d_call: TRBD2
v_call: TRBV4-2
clone_size: .
j_call: TRBJ2-2

cdr3_aa: CASSPKDRSGMNTEAFF
cdr3_nt: TGTGCCAGCAGCCCCAAAGACAGATCCGGCATGAACACTGAAGCTTTCTTT
d_call: .
v_call: TRBV5-6
clone_size: .
j_call: TRBJ1-1

cdr3_aa: CASSEFGRTDTQYF
cdr3_nt: TGTGCCAGCAGTGAATTTGGCCGCACAGATACGCAGTATTTT
d_call: .
v_call: TRBV25-1
clone_size: .
j_call: TRBJ2-3

cdr3_aa: CASSQDRDRGDEKLFF
cdr3_nt: TGCGCCAGCAGCCAAGATCGGGACAGAGGGGATGAAAAACTGTTTTTT
d_call: TRBD1
v_call: TRBV4-1
clone_size: .
j_call: TRBJ1-4

cdr3_aa: CAISRDSSSGANVLTF
cdr3_nt: TGTGCCATCAGTCGAGACAGCAGCTCTGGGGCCAACGTCCTGACTTTC
d_call: .
v_call: TRBV10-3
clone_size: .
j_call: TRBJ2-6

cdr3_aa: CSSSLGVGDNEQFF
cdr3_nt: TGTTCCAGCAGCTTAGGGGTAGGAGACAATGAGCAGTTCTTC
d_call: .
v_call: TRBV7-9
clone_size: .
j_call: TRBJ2-1

cdr3_aa: CAISEREGLGETQYF
cdr3_nt: TGTGCCATCAGTGAAAGGGAGGGCCTCGGAGAGACCCAGTACTTC
d_call: TRBD2
v_call: TRBV10-3
clone_size: .
j_call: TRBJ2-5

cdr3_aa: CASTLADTQYF
cdr3_nt: TGTGCCAGCACCCTAGCAGATACGCAGTATTTT
d_call: .
v_call: TRBV6-5
clone_size: .
j_call: TRBJ2-3

cdr3_aa: CASSPPAGNSGNTIYF
cdr3_nt: TGTGCCAGCTCACCACCGGCAGGCAACTCTGGAAACACCATATATTTT
d_call: .
v_call: TRBV18
clone_size: .
j_call: TRBJ1-3

cdr3_aa: CASSKDSLNQPQHF
cdr3_nt: TGTGCCAGCAGCAAGGACAGCCTCAATCAGCCCCAGCATTTT
d_call: .
v_call: TRBV7-8
clone_size: .
j_call: TRBJ1-5

cdr3_aa: CASSLESGDISTQYF
cdr3_nt: TGTGCCAGCAGCCTGGAGTCCGGAGATATCTCTACGCAGTATTTT
d_call: .
v_call: TRBV7-9
clone_size: few
j_call: TRBJ2-3

cdr3_aa: CASSLDSGGPFTHEQFF
cdr3_nt: TGTGCCAGCAGCTTAGATAGCGGGGGCCCTTTTACCCATGAGCAGTTCTTC
d_call: TRBD2
v_call: TRBV11-2
clone_size: .
j_call: TRBJ2-1

cdr3_aa: CASSAGQGQNQPQHF
cdr3_nt: TGTGCCAGCAGCGCGGGACAGGGACAAAACCAGCCCCAGCATTTT
d_call: TRBD1
v_call: TRBV2
clone_size: .
j_call: TRBJ1-5

cdr3_aa: CACTDSFEKYF
cdr3_nt: TGTGCCTGTACAGACAGTTTCGAGAAGTACTTC
d_call: .
v_call: TRBV30
clone_size: .
j_call: TRBJ2-7

cdr3_aa: CATRAGQGFYGYTF
cdr3_nt: TGTGCCACCAGGGCGGGACAGGGGTTCTATGGCTACACCTTC
d_call: TRBD1
v_call: TRBV19
clone_size: few
j_call: TRBJ1-2

cdr3_aa: CASSHIGVETSGSYEQYF
cdr3_nt: TGCGCCAGCAGCCATATAGGAGTAGAGACTAGCGGCTCCTACGAGCAGTACTTC
d_call: TRBD2
v_call: TRBV4-1
clone_size: .
j_call: TRBJ2-7

cdr3_aa: CASSHPPRTEKNIQYF
cdr3_nt: TGCGCCAGCAGCCACCCTCCGAGGACAGAGAAAAACATTCAGTACTTC
d_call: .
v_call: TRBV4-1
clone_size: .
j_call: TRBJ2-4

cdr3_aa: CAGSLGTGGYEQYF
cdr3_nt: TGTGCCGGCAGCTTAGGGACAGGGGGCTACGAGCAGTACTTC
d_call: TRBD1
v_call: TRBV7-6
clone_size: .
j_call: TRBJ2-7

cdr3_aa: CASSAQMNTEAFF
cdr3_nt: TGTGCCAGCAGCGCTCAGATGAACACTGAAGCTTTCTTT
d_call: .
v_call: TRBV7-2
clone_size: .
j_call: TRBJ1-1

cdr3_aa: CATTSGTGGEQYF
cdr3_nt: TGTGCCACCACCAGCGGGACAGGTGGTGAGCAGTACTTC
d_call: .
v_call: TRBV19
clone_size: .
j_call: TRBJ2-7

cdr3_aa: CASSLFGLAGGDTQYF
cdr3_nt: TGTGCCAGCAGCTTATTTGGACTAGCGGGGGGAGATACGCAGTATTTT
d_call: TRBD2
v_call: TRBV7-2
clone_size: .
j_call: TRBJ2-3

cdr3_aa: CASSQTLASSYEQYF
cdr3_nt: TGTGCCAGCAGCCAAACCCTGGCTAGCTCCTACGAGCAGTACTTC
d_call: .
v_call: TRBV4-2
clone_size: once
j_call: TRBJ2-7

cdr3_aa: CASSAGTSPNEKLFF
cdr3_nt: TGTGCCAGCAGCGCCGGGACAAGTCCTAATGAAAAACTGTTTTTT
d_call: .
v_call: TRBV7-9
clone_size: .
j_call: TRBJ1-4

cdr3_aa: CASSLGSGGNEQFF
cdr3_nt: TGCGCCAGCAGCTTGGGTAGCGGGGGCAATGAGCAGTTCTTC
d_call: TRBD2
v_call: TRBV5-1
clone_size: once
j_call: TRBJ2-1

cdr3_aa: CASSLVTSGGARETQYF
cdr3_nt: TGTGCCAGCAGCTTAGTAACTAGCGGGGGGGCCAGGGAGACCCAGTACTTC
d_call: TRBD2
v_call: TRBV7-8
clone_size: .
j_call: TRBJ2-5

cdr3_aa: CASSPNQERYGYTF
cdr3_nt: TGCGCCAGCAGCCCGAACCAAGAGCGCTATGGCTACACCTTC
d_call: .
v_call: TRBV5-1
clone_size: .
j_call: TRBJ1-2

cdr3_aa: CASKEEGLGSPLHF
cdr3_nt: TGTGCCAGCAAGGAGGAGGGGTTGGGGTCACCCCTCCACTTT
d_call: .
v_call: TRBV9
clone_size: .
j_call: TRBJ1-6

cdr3_aa: CASSSPGLGGPGELFF
cdr3_nt: TGTGCCAGCAGCTCCCCGGGACTAGGGGGGCCCGGGGAGCTGTTTTTT
d_call: TRBD2
v_call: TRBV11-2
clone_size: .
j_call: TRBJ2-2

cdr3_aa: CASSPGTGSNQPQHF
cdr3_nt: TGCGCCAGCAGCCCTGGGACAGGCAGCAATCAGCCCCAGCATTTT
d_call: TRBD1
v_call: TRBV5-1
clone_size: .
j_call: TRBJ1-5

cdr3_aa: CSVEEVRQETQYF
cdr3_nt: TGCAGCGTTGAAGAGGTCAGACAAGAGACCCAGTACTTC
d_call: .
v_call: TRBV29-1
clone_size: .
j_call: TRBJ2-5

cdr3_aa: CASASGTGVGEQFF
cdr3_nt: TGTGCCAGCGCATCCGGGACAGGGGTGGGTGAGCAGTTCTTC
d_call: TRBD1
v_call: TRBV2
clone_size: .
j_call: TRBJ2-1

cdr3_aa: CASSLDGSYEQYF
cdr3_nt: TGTGCCAGCAGCTTAGACGGCTCCTACGAGCAGTACTTC
d_call: .
v_call: TRBV13
clone_size: .
j_call: TRBJ2-7

cdr3_aa: CASTRGRYQETQYF
cdr3_nt: TGTGCCAGCACCCGAGGGCGGTACCAAGAGACCCAGTACTTC
d_call: .
v_call: TRBV7-8
clone_size: .
j_call: TRBJ2-5

cdr3_aa: CASSWGGTEAFF
cdr3_nt: TGTGCCAGCAGTTGGGGGGGCACTGAAGCTTTCTTT
d_call: .
v_call: TRBV6-5
clone_size: .
j_call: TRBJ1-1

cdr3_aa: CASSLVGTSGDNEQFF
cdr3_nt: TGTGCCAGCAGCTTAGTCGGGACTAGCGGGGACAATGAGCAGTTCTTC
d_call: TRBD2
v_call: TRBV7-2
clone_size: .
j_call: TRBJ2-1

cdr3_aa: CASSLSGGGSSYNEQFF
cdr3_nt: TGTGCCAGCAGCTTATCCGGCGGGGGGAGCTCCTACAATGAGCAGTTCTTC
d_call: TRBD2
v_call: TRBV7-8
clone_size: once
j_call: TRBJ2-1

cdr3_aa: CAITLDSFYGYTF
cdr3_nt: TGTGCCATCACCTTGGACAGCTTCTATGGCTACACCTTC
d_call: .
v_call: TRBV10-3
clone_size: .
j_call: TRBJ1-2

cdr3_aa: CASSLSGNEQYF
cdr3_nt: TGCGCCAGCAGCTTGTCGGGGAACGAGCAGTACTTC
d_call: .
v_call: TRBV5-1
clone_size: .
j_call: TRBJ2-7

cdr3_aa: CASSSLPGTSSYEQFF
cdr3_nt: TGTGCCAGCAGTTCCCTCCCCGGGACTAGTTCATATGAGCAGTTCTTC
d_call: TRBD2
v_call: TRBV6-5
clone_size: .
j_call: TRBJ2-1

cdr3_aa: CASRNTANTEAFF
cdr3_nt: TGTGCCAGCAGAAATACAGCGAACACTGAAGCTTTCTTT
d_call: .
v_call: TRBV6-4
clone_size: .
j_call: TRBJ1-1

cdr3_aa: CASSMGQGNEKLFF
cdr3_nt: TGTGCCAGTAGTATGGGACAGGGAAATGAAAAACTGTTTTTT
d_call: TRBD1
v_call: TRBV19
clone_size: .
j_call: TRBJ1-4

cdr3_aa: CAWSGQGGSPLHF
cdr3_nt: TGTGCCTGGAGTGGACAGGGTGGTTCACCCCTCCACTTT
d_call: TRBD1
v_call: TRBV30
clone_size: .
j_call: TRBJ1-6

cdr3_aa: CASSSGLAGTRTDTQYF
cdr3_nt: TGTGCCAGCAGCTCCGGACTAGCGGGGACCCGCACAGATACGCAGTATTTT
d_call: TRBD2
v_call: TRBV7-2
clone_size: .
j_call: TRBJ2-3

cdr3_aa: CASSPAGTYGYTF
cdr3_nt: TGTGCCAGCAGCCCCGCGGGGACCTATGGCTACACCTTC
d_call: .
v_call: TRBV11-1
clone_size: .
j_call: TRBJ1-2

cdr3_aa: CASSLGWGGFNEQFF
cdr3_nt: TGTGCCAGCAGCTTAGGATGGGGGGGCTTCAATGAGCAGTTCTTC
d_call: .
v_call: TRBV7-2
clone_size: .
j_call: TRBJ2-1

cdr3_aa: CASSQDTGLSTEAFF
cdr3_nt: TGTGCCAGCTCCCAAGATACAGGGCTGAGTACTGAAGCTTTCTTT
d_call: .
v_call: TRBV4-2
clone_size: .
j_call: TRBJ1-1